This TCR beta chain is from a study of OX40 agonist ivuxolimab in advanced cancers. For the study at large: A partial response was reached by three patients: one with hepatocellular carcinoma and two with cutaneous melanoma.

The CDR3 extends over 17 amino acids. CDR1 and CDR2 from the germline V gene are SGHRS and YFSETQ. V was pared by 2 bases and J by 1 base, with 5 bases of the junction left unmatched. The repertoire was sequenced with immunoSEQ multiplex PCR; TCRdb's copy has only in-frame clones and lacks some. The sample lists more than 85,000 clones; 91% were seen once. The TCR sequence derives from an adult with an advanced solid tumor such as melanoma, head and neck, liver or kidney cancer. The chain links TRBV5-1 to TRBJ2-2, with 10 bases identical to TRBD2. Sequences were derived from CD4+ or CD8+ T cells sorted from blood, sampled in a trial of the OX40 agonist ivuxolimab. The CDR3 sequence is CASSFRTSGENTGELFF. The CDR3 DNA reads TGCGCCAGCAGCTTTAGAACTAGCGGGGAGAACACCGGGGAGCTGTTTTTT.